This T cell receptor beta chain stems from a study of cytomegalovirus exposure and HLA in healthy donors. Study outcomes and limitations: Many donors carried some public TCRs, although rarity characterized most TCR sequences.

The primer mix had 60 Vbeta and 13 Jbeta primers. Repertoires were generated with immunoSEQ multiplex PCR, while TCRdb's copy carries only in-frame clones and drops some. In the table there are approximately 100,000 clones, about 80% of which are singletons. Trimming shortened V by 2 bases and J by 6 bases, and 11 bases separated the two germline ends. The CDR3 is 12 amino acids. The germline V gene has CDR1 GTSNPN and CDR2 SVGIG (reference sequence). A word on this clone: Its antigen is still unknown.

Sequenced input: PBMCs. The V and J genes are TRBV30 and TRBJ2-7; D may be TRBD2 (5 bases). The origin of this receptor is a woman in her forties in good health and CMV-seropositive. The CDR3 DNA follows: TGTGCCTGGAGTCCTCGGGGTCCCGAGCAGTACTTC. The encoded protein is CAWSPRGPEQYF.